The 12 T cell receptor beta chains reported below all come from one sample, sequenced in a study of shared clonotypes between healthy human individuals. Sequencing was performed with immunoSEQ multiplex PCR; in TCRdb, only in-frame clones are kept and a portion is missing. The sample holds 2 million to 2.5 million clones, roughly 90% seen once. What was sequenced was naive CD4+ T cells from PBMCs. Described subset: CD45RA+ positively selected. These receptors came from a man in his late teens or twenties in good health. Some clones in this sample may be carry-over from other donors' samples.

V and J are TRBV5-1 and TRBJ2-2; a possible D gene is TRBD1 (6 bases). There are 16 residues in the CDR3. V gave up 2 bases and J gave up 6 bases, with 17 bases separating them. Germline V gene sequence: CDR1 SGHRS, CDR2 YFSETQ. CDR3 nucleotide sequence: TGCGCCAGCAGCTTCCCAGGGGCCGGTCGCGCCGGGGAGCTGTTTTTT. This sequence encodes CASSFPGAGRAGELFF.

The chain has TRBV6-1 and TRBJ1-2; 9 bases are shared with TRBD1. V was clipped by 6 bases and J by 7 bases; unmatched bases: 12. This CDR3 region has 15 residues. CDR1 and CDR2 from the germline V gene are MNHNS and SASEGT. Here the CDR3 DNA reads TGTGCCAGCAGCATATCGGGACAGGGAAGTGTTGGCTACACCTTC. Protein sequence: CASSISGQGSVGYTF.

Notes on this clone: The same CDR3 arises from other DNA sequences in this sample as well. The rearrangement joins TRBV7-9 to TRBJ2-2; D is unresolved. CDR1 is SEHNR and CDR2 is FQNEAQ in the germline V gene (reference sequence). This CDR3 is 12 amino acids long. V was trimmed by 3 bases and J by 4 bases, leaving 3 bases between them. The CDR3, as DNA: TGTGCCAGCAGCTTCAGCACCGGGGAGCTGTTTTTT. It translates to CASSFSTGELFF. The variable domain in full, with the rest retrieved from reference TRBV7-9 and TRBJ2-2, is DTGVSQNPRHKITKRGQNVTFRCDPISEHNRLYWYRQTLGQGPEFLTYFQNEAQLEKSRLLSDRFSAERPKGSFSTLEIQRTEQGDSAMYLCASSFSTGELFFGEGSRLTVL.

The chain recombines TRBV28 with TRBJ1-5, with D tentatively TRBD1 (6 bases). V was shortened by 5 bases and J by 5 bases, with 19 bases between the two germline ends. The V gene's germline CDR1 is MDHEN and CDR2 SYDVKM. This CDR3 has 16 amino acids. The CDR3 region has the DNA TGTGCCAGCAGTCCCACCGGGACACGGGGCGATCAGCCCCAGCATTTT. Protein sequence: CASSPTGTRGDQPQHF. Supplemented by reference TRBV28 and TRBJ1-5, the full variable domain reads DVKVTQSSRYLVKRTGEKVFLECVQDMDHENMFWYRQDPGLGLRLIYFSYDVKMKEKGDIPEGYSVSREKKERFSLILESASTNQTSMYLCASSPTGTRGDQPQHFGDGTRLSIL.

V and J are TRBV30 and TRBJ2-1; D is unresolved. The V and J ends lost 0 bases and 6 bases respectively, with 12 bases between them. This CDR3 region has 14 residues. Germline CDR1 and CDR2: GTSNPN and SVGIG (reference sequence). The CDR3 sequence is CAWSVIKRGNEQFF. CDR3 in DNA: TGTGCCTGGAGTGTAATCAAACGCGGCAATGAGCAGTTCTTC.

The V gene is TRBV9, the J gene TRBJ2-3, with 7 bases fitting TRBD1. Unmatched junction bases numbered 7, after V lost 5 bases and J lost 1 base. Germline loops: CDR1 SGDLS, CDR2 YYNGEE. CDR3 length: 15 residues. CDR3 coding DNA: TGTGCCAGCAGGCCCCAAGGGGGCGGCACAGATACGCAGTATTTT. Its translation is CASRPQGGGTDTQYF.

The chain combines TRBV9 with TRBJ2-1, with D possibly TRBD2 on 6 matching bases. V was clipped by 3 bases and J by 0 bases, with 10 bases between them. Germline loops: CDR1 SGDLS, CDR2 YYNGEE. CDR3 length: 15 residues. CDR3 protein: CASSDYSGSYNEQFF. The CDR3 DNA sequence: TGTGCCAGCAGCGATTATAGCGGCTCCTACAATGAGCAGTTCTTC.

The chain is built from TRBV18 and TRBJ2-1; D may be TRBD2 (5 bases). V dropped 0 bases and J dropped 8 bases, with 11 bases sitting between them. Germline CDR1 and CDR2: KGHSH and LQKENI. CDR3 length: 14 residues. The CDR3, as DNA: TGTGCCAGCTCACCACCGGAGGCTAGGGATGAGCAGTTCTTC. Protein product: CASSPPEARDEQFF. Based on the CDR3 plus reference TRBV18 and TRBJ2-1, the full variable domain is NAGVMQNPRHLVRRRGQEARLRCSPMKGHSHVYWYRQLPEEGLKFMVYLQKENIIDESGMPKERFSAEFPKEGPSILRIQQVVRGDSAAYFCASSPPEARDEQFFGPGTRLTVL.

This chain joins TRBV5-5 and TRBJ2-5; tentatively, D is TRBD1 (6 bases). CDR1 is SGHKS and CDR2 is YYEKEE in the germline V gene (reference sequence). V was shortened by 4 bases and J by 1 base, with 17 bases between the two germline ends. The CDR3 has 16 amino acids. Here the CDR3 reads CASSAARQARQETQYF. The CDR3 DNA reads as TGTGCCAGCAGCGCCGCCCGACAGGCTCGCCAAGAGACCCAGTACTTC.

The chain recombines TRBV6-5 with TRBJ2-6; no clear D gene. The CDR3 is made up of 13 amino acids. V was shortened by 6 bases and J by 2 bases, with 5 bases between the two germline ends. The germline V gene has CDR1 MNHEY and CDR2 SVGAGI. CDR3 DNA sequence: TGTGCCAGCAGGCCTACTGGGGCCAACGTCCTGACTTTC. Residues: CASRPTGANVLTF.

The genes are TRBV5-8 and TRBJ2-7, with 11 bases lining up with TRBD2. Losses at the gene ends were 2 bases for V and 3 bases for J; bases not matched to a gene: 4. The CDR3 consists of 15 residues. The V gene's germline CDR1 is SGHTS and CDR2 YDEGEE. The DNA for the CDR3 is TGTGCCAGCAGCTTCTCCGGGACTAGCGGCTACGAGCAGTACTTC. Translated, it gives CASSFSGTSGYEQYF.

This clone was seen a single time. The rearrangement joins TRBV7-6 to TRBJ2-7; tentatively, D is TRBD1 or TRBD2 (5 bases each). This CDR3 spans 14 amino acids. Germline lookup yields CDR1 SGHVS and CDR2 FNYEAQ. Trimming shortened V by 5 bases and J by 3 bases, and 14 bases separated the two germline ends. In DNA form, the CDR3 reads TGTGCCAGCAGCCCCTTGGGGGAAGACTACGAGCAGTACTTC. Its protein is CASSPLGEDYEQYF.